Listed below are T cell receptor beta chains from one sample, sequenced in a study of blood T cell repertoires in COVID-19. Using immunoSEQ multiplex PCR, the repertoire was profiled, and TCRdb retains in-frame clones only, with some absent. The sample shows hundreds of thousands of clones, about 89% of them seen only once. Sequenced material: PBMCs or T cells enriched from blood (not recorded which). The receptors come from a man aged 35-49 years who had recovered from COVID-19. CDR3s include the opening cysteine and the closing phenylalanine or tryptophan. The D gene is left open where the match is weak. Only some rows state a clone size, as once, few, many or a class for expanded clones.

d_call: TRBD2
j_call: TRBJ2-3
clone_size: -
v_call: TRBV5-1
cdr3_nt: TGCGCCAGCAGCTTGGGGTTGTCGGGGGGGCCCACAGATACGCAGTATTTT
cdr3_aa: CASSLGLSGGPTDTQYF

d_call: TRBD1
j_call: TRBJ2-7
clone_size: -
v_call: TRBV18
cdr3_nt: TGTGCCAGCTCACCTTACTCCGGGACAGGGCGCTGGGAGCAGTACTTC
cdr3_aa: CASSPYSGTGRWEQYF

d_call: TRBD1
j_call: TRBJ2-7
clone_size: few
v_call: TRBV5-6
cdr3_nt: TGTGCCAGCAGCTTGCCGAGGACAGGGGGCGGATACGAGCAGTACTTC
cdr3_aa: CASSLPRTGGGYEQYF

d_call: TRBD2
j_call: TRBJ2-7
clone_size: once
v_call: TRBV11-2
cdr3_nt: TGTGCCAGCAGCCCACGACTAGCGTCGCCCTACGAGCAGTACTTC
cdr3_aa: CASSPRLASPYEQYF

d_call: TRBD1
j_call: TRBJ2-7
clone_size: -
v_call: TRBV5-4
cdr3_nt: TGTGCCAGCAGCCCTAGCTTCCCCGGGACAGGGATTGGCTACGAGCAGTACTTC
cdr3_aa: CASSPSFPGTGIGYEQYF

d_call: TRBD1
j_call: TRBJ2-1
clone_size: -
v_call: TRBV5-6
cdr3_nt: TGTGCCAGCAGCTTCAGATTGAACAGGGACAGGTTATCCTACAATGAGCAGTTCTTC
cdr3_aa: CASSFRLNRDRLSYNEQFF

d_call: TRBD2
j_call: TRBJ2-2
clone_size: -
v_call: TRBV7-9
cdr3_nt: TGTGCCAGCACCCACGGGGGGGGGCAACCGAACACCGGGGAGCTGTTTTTT
cdr3_aa: CASTHGGGQPNTGELFF

d_call: TRBD1
j_call: TRBJ2-2
clone_size: -
v_call: TRBV13
cdr3_nt: TGTGCCAGCAGCTTTGGGACAGGACTTAACACCGGGGAGCTGTTTTTT
cdr3_aa: CASSFGTGLNTGELFF

d_call: TRBD2
j_call: TRBJ2-5
clone_size: -
v_call: TRBV12-5
cdr3_nt: TGTGCTAGTGGTTTAGCGGGGGTGAGGGAGACCCAGTACTTC
cdr3_aa: CASGLAGVRETQYF

d_call: -
j_call: TRBJ2-5
clone_size: -
v_call: TRBV11-2
cdr3_nt: TGTGCCAGCAGCCCATTCGGAGGGACTCTAGAGACCCAGTACTTC
cdr3_aa: CASSPFGGTLETQYF

d_call: TRBD1
j_call: TRBJ1-4
clone_size: -
v_call: TRBV2
cdr3_nt: TGTGCCAGCAGTATTTTACAGGGGACTAATGAAAAACTGTTTTTT
cdr3_aa: CASSILQGTNEKLFF

d_call: -
j_call: TRBJ1-4
clone_size: -
v_call: TRBV7-8
cdr3_nt: TGTGCCAGCAGCCCGAGGTGGTCGAGGGAAAAACTGTTTTTT
cdr3_aa: CASSPRWSREKLFF

d_call: -
j_call: TRBJ2-3
clone_size: -
v_call: TRBV4-1
cdr3_nt: TGCGCCAGCAGCCAGGGCGACAGCATTTTTCTGTCAGATACGCAGTATTTT
cdr3_aa: CASSQGDSIFLSDTQYF

d_call: TRBD2
j_call: TRBJ2-3
clone_size: -
v_call: TRBV7-3
cdr3_nt: TGTGCCAGCAGCTCGGGTCTGACTAGCGGGATTACCCCAGATACGCAGTATTTT
cdr3_aa: CASSSGLTSGITPDTQYF

d_call: -
j_call: TRBJ2-7
clone_size: -
v_call: TRBV19
cdr3_nt: TGTGCCAGTAGTACGAAACGGGACTCTTCCTACGAGCAGTACTTC
cdr3_aa: CASSTKRDSSYEQYF

d_call: TRBD2
j_call: TRBJ2-3
clone_size: -
v_call: TRBV9
cdr3_nt: TGTGCCAGCAGCGTAGCGGGCGGGAGCGGAACAGATACGCAGTATTTT
cdr3_aa: CASSVAGGSGTDTQYF

d_call: TRBD2
j_call: TRBJ2-1
clone_size: -
v_call: TRBV19
cdr3_nt: TGTGCCAGTACCGGCGGTAGCGGGAGAGGTTCTGAGCAGTTCTTC
cdr3_aa: CASTGGSGRGSEQFF

d_call: -
j_call: TRBJ1-2
clone_size: -
v_call: TRBV27
cdr3_nt: TGTGCCAGCAGTTTCATAGCAGAGCGCGGCTACACCTTC
cdr3_aa: CASSFIAERGYTF

d_call: -
j_call: TRBJ1-1
clone_size: -
v_call: TRBV29-1
cdr3_nt: TGCAGCGTTGGGGACACGAACACTGAAGCTTTCTTT
cdr3_aa: CSVGDTNTEAFF

d_call: TRBD1
j_call: TRBJ1-4
clone_size: -
v_call: TRBV6-5
cdr3_nt: TGTGCCAGCGGTAGAGGCAGGGGGCCTGAAAAACTGTTTTTT
cdr3_aa: CASGRGRGPEKLFF

d_call: -
j_call: TRBJ2-1
clone_size: -
v_call: TRBV7-2
cdr3_nt: TGTGCCAGCAGCTTAACCCACAGGTCCTCCTACAATGAGCAGTTCTTC
cdr3_aa: CASSLTHRSSYNEQFF

d_call: -
j_call: TRBJ2-3
clone_size: -
v_call: TRBV5-1
cdr3_nt: TGCGCCAGCAGCTTGGGCGGGGTTGAGACAGATACGCAGTATTTT
cdr3_aa: CASSLGGVETDTQYF

d_call: -
j_call: TRBJ1-5
clone_size: few
v_call: TRBV4-1
cdr3_nt: TGCGCCAGCAGCCAAGTGGGGGCTCGGAGCAATCAGCCCCAGCATTTT
cdr3_aa: CASSQVGARSNQPQHF

d_call: -
j_call: TRBJ1-3
clone_size: few
v_call: TRBV25-1
cdr3_nt: TGTGCCAGCAGTGACTCTTTATCTGGAAACACCATATATTTT
cdr3_aa: CASSDSLSGNTIYF

d_call: TRBD2
j_call: TRBJ2-7
clone_size: -
v_call: TRBV19
cdr3_nt: TGTGCCAGTAACCCTAGCGGGATTGGATACGAGCAGTACTTC
cdr3_aa: CASNPSGIGYEQYF

d_call: TRBD1
j_call: TRBJ1-1
clone_size: once
v_call: TRBV5-1
cdr3_nt: TGCGCCAGCGCCGATGTTCAGGGGGGTGAAGCTTTCTTT
cdr3_aa: CASADVQGGEAFF

d_call: TRBD1
j_call: TRBJ1-3
clone_size: -
v_call: TRBV6-5
cdr3_nt: TGTGCCAGCAGCGTCGACAGGGAAGGAAACACCATATATTTT
cdr3_aa: CASSVDREGNTIYF

d_call: TRBD2
j_call: TRBJ2-7
clone_size: -
v_call: TRBV5-1
cdr3_nt: TGCGCCAGCAGCCCGGGGCGGGGGGGAAGCTCCTACGAGCAGTACTTC
cdr3_aa: CASSPGRGGSSYEQYF

d_call: -
j_call: TRBJ2-7
clone_size: -
v_call: TRBV11-2
cdr3_nt: TGTGCCAGCAGCTCTCGACAGGACTTCTACGAGCAGTACTTC
cdr3_aa: CASSSRQDFYEQYF

d_call: TRBD1
j_call: TRBJ1-1
clone_size: -
v_call: TRBV7-8
cdr3_nt: TGTGCCAGCAGCTTAGCGTGGGACAGCTCTGAAGCTTTCTTT
cdr3_aa: CASSLAWDSSEAFF

d_call: -
j_call: TRBJ1-3
clone_size: -
v_call: TRBV6-2/TRBV6-3
cdr3_nt: TGTGCCAGCAGTTACGGCAGGGCCGGAAACACCATATATTTT
cdr3_aa: CASSYGRAGNTIYF

d_call: TRBD1
j_call: TRBJ2-7
clone_size: -
v_call: TRBV25-1
cdr3_nt: TGTGCCAGCAGTGCAACAGGGGGCAGGTACGAGCAGTACTTC
cdr3_aa: CASSATGGRYEQYF

d_call: TRBD2
j_call: TRBJ2-2
clone_size: -
v_call: TRBV25-1
cdr3_nt: TGTGCCAGCAGTGAAGGAAAGCGGGGGGGCCTCGGGGAGCTGTTTTTT
cdr3_aa: CASSEGKRGGLGELFF

d_call: -
j_call: TRBJ2-4
clone_size: -
v_call: TRBV9
cdr3_nt: TGTGCCAGCAGCGTAGGATTGGGGCAGTTAAACATTCAGTACTTC
cdr3_aa: CASSVGLGQLNIQYF

d_call: TRBD1
j_call: TRBJ2-3
clone_size: -
v_call: TRBV28
cdr3_nt: TGTGCCAGCAGTTTCCTAAGACAGGGGGAAAATACGCAGTATTTT
cdr3_aa: CASSFLRQGENTQYF

d_call: TRBD2
j_call: TRBJ2-2
clone_size: -
v_call: TRBV4-2
cdr3_nt: TGTGCCAGCAGCCACACGCAGCGGGAGGTCGACACCGGGGAGCTGTTTTTT
cdr3_aa: CASSHTQREVDTGELFF

d_call: -
j_call: TRBJ1-5
clone_size: -
v_call: TRBV30
cdr3_nt: TGTGCCTGGAGTGTACTGGGGGGGGATCAGCCCCAGCATTTT
cdr3_aa: CAWSVLGGDQPQHF

d_call: TRBD2
j_call: TRBJ2-7
clone_size: -
v_call: TRBV20-1
cdr3_nt: TGCAGTGCCCTAGCGGGGTATAAGCAGTACTTC
cdr3_aa: CSALAGYKQYF

d_call: -
j_call: TRBJ1-5
clone_size: -
v_call: TRBV24-1
cdr3_nt: TGTGCCACCAGTGATGGTGGGGCAGGAGGGGATCAGCCCCAGCATTTT
cdr3_aa: CATSDGGAGGDQPQHF

d_call: TRBD2
j_call: TRBJ2-7
clone_size: -
v_call: TRBV19
cdr3_nt: TGTGCCAGTAGCCCGGGACTAGCACTATACGAGCAGTACTTC
cdr3_aa: CASSPGLALYEQYF

d_call: -
j_call: TRBJ2-5
clone_size: -
v_call: TRBV4-1
cdr3_nt: TGCGCCAGCAGCCAAGTCTCTATGGGACTTCCACAAGAGACCCAGTACTTC
cdr3_aa: CASSQVSMGLPQETQYF

d_call: TRBD1
j_call: TRBJ2-1
clone_size: -
v_call: TRBV29-1
cdr3_nt: TGCAGCGCCCCGAGGGGGCCTGAGCAGTTCTTC
cdr3_aa: CSAPRGPEQFF

d_call: TRBD2
j_call: TRBJ2-5
clone_size: -
v_call: TRBV19
cdr3_nt: TGTGCCAGTAGGTCTAGCGGGAGGCTTGAGACCCAGTACTTC
cdr3_aa: CASRSSGRLETQYF

d_call: -
j_call: TRBJ2-7
clone_size: -
v_call: TRBV19
cdr3_nt: TGTGCCAGTAGTATAGGGCAGGATTGGCCCTACGAGCAGTACTTC
cdr3_aa: CASSIGQDWPYEQYF

d_call: -
j_call: TRBJ1-6
clone_size: -
v_call: TRBV5-5
cdr3_nt: TGTGCCAGCAGCTTAAGAGCTAGTAACGTTAATTCACCCCTCCACTTT
cdr3_aa: CASSLRASNVNSPLHF

d_call: TRBD1
j_call: TRBJ1-3
clone_size: -
v_call: TRBV10-3
cdr3_nt: TGTGCCATTTCGGACGGGACAGGGGGCGCAGAATCACGAAACACCATATATTTT
cdr3_aa: CAISDGTGGAESRNTIYF

d_call: TRBD1
j_call: TRBJ1-6
clone_size: once
v_call: TRBV30
cdr3_nt: TGTGCCTGGAGCTTGGGACAGGGCGGGTATAATTCACCCCTCCACTTT
cdr3_aa: CAWSLGQGGYNSPLHF

d_call: -
j_call: TRBJ2-5
clone_size: -
v_call: TRBV15
cdr3_nt: TGTGCCACCAGCAGAGAAAGGGGAGAGACCCAGTACTTC
cdr3_aa: CATSRERGETQYF

d_call: -
j_call: TRBJ1-4
clone_size: -
v_call: TRBV2
cdr3_nt: TGTGCCAGCAGTGAAGTGGCGGCGAATGAAAAACTGTTTTTT
cdr3_aa: CASSEVAANEKLFF

d_call: -
j_call: TRBJ1-6
clone_size: -
v_call: TRBV5-4
cdr3_nt: TGTGCCAGCAGCTTCGGAGTCTCCTATAATTCACCCCTCCACTTT
cdr3_aa: CASSFGVSYNSPLHF

d_call: TRBD2
j_call: TRBJ2-3
clone_size: -
v_call: TRBV19
cdr3_nt: TGTGCCAGTAGTATGATTAGCGGGGGCACAGATACGCAGTATTTT
cdr3_aa: CASSMISGGTDTQYF

d_call: -
j_call: TRBJ2-2
clone_size: -
v_call: TRBV4-3
cdr3_nt: TGCGCCAGCAGCCAAGATCGACTAGTGGGCGGGGAGCTGTTTTTT
cdr3_aa: CASSQDRLVGGELFF

d_call: -
j_call: TRBJ2-1
clone_size: -
v_call: TRBV5-1
cdr3_nt: TGCGCCAGCAGCTTAACCCCGACTTCCGGCTCCTACAATGAGCAGTTCTTC
cdr3_aa: CASSLTPTSGSYNEQFF

d_call: -
j_call: TRBJ2-1
clone_size: -
v_call: TRBV20-1
cdr3_nt: TGCAGTGCTAGTCAACAGTATCCAAATGAGCAGTTCTTC
cdr3_aa: CSASQQYPNEQFF

d_call: -
j_call: TRBJ1-4
clone_size: -
v_call: TRBV3-1/TRBV3-2
cdr3_nt: TGTGCCAGCAGCCAAGAGCCACAGTCTTATGAAAAACTGTTTTTT
cdr3_aa: CASSQEPQSYEKLFF